The source of this T cell receptor (beta chain) is a study of T cell changes during pregnancy in multiple sclerosis. V was clipped by 7 bases and J by 5 bases; unmatched bases: 5. CDR1 and CDR2 from the germline V gene are SQVTM and ANQGSEA. This CDR3 has 13 residues. Clones were sequenced by immunoSEQ multiplex PCR, and TCRdb holds only the in-frame ones, with some missing. This table has tens of thousands of clones, 94% appearing once. The receptor's source is a female donor in good health, enrolled as a control in a pregnancy study. The chain couples TRBV29-1 to TRBJ2-3; TRBD2 matches 11 bases. Source: peripheral blood, taken in the second trimester of pregnancy. The CDR3 nucleotides read TGCAGCGCTGACGGACTAGCGGGAGATACGCAGTATTTT. Protein product: CSADGLAGDTQYF.